This T cell receptor beta chain was documented in a study of OX40 agonist ivuxolimab in advanced cancers. Regarding the complete study: Ivuxolimab was a fully human IgG2 agonistic monoclonal antibody targeting the costimulatory receptor OX40 (CD134). Intravenous ivuxolimab was administered to patients every 2 weeks at six dose levels: 0.01, 0.1, 0.3, 1.5, 3 and 10 mg/kg. Among the roughly 50 dose-escalation patients, around 20 had hepatocellular carcinoma, around 15 melanoma, 9 renal cell carcinoma and 9 head and neck cancer. The dose-escalation cohort was almost 85% male with a mean age of about 65 years, ranging from roughly 20 to 80. Prior anti-PD-1, anti-PD-L1 or anti-CTLA-4 therapy was permitted, and checkpoint inhibitors had been received by roughly 40% of dose-escalation patients. Partial responses occurred in three dose-escalation patients, of whom one had hepatocellular carcinoma and two had cutaneous melanoma. The purpose of peripheral TCRbeta sequencing was to test whether ivuxolimab changed TCR sequence diversity and led to clonal T-cell expansion. The paper reports the monotherapy dose-escalation portion (N of about 47 patients) of the phase I ivuxolimab trial.

Points on this clone: Its antigen remains undetermined. The germline gene is not matched at one end of the junction; a read error may be the cause.

Patients with a history of autoimmune disease or receiving systemic immunosuppression were excluded from the trial. In every dose cohort, peripheral blood was drawn for TCR sequencing at baseline, cycle 4 day 1, and cycle 7 day 1. The samples were taken from a phase I, first-in-human, multicenter, open-label dose-escalation trial of ivuxolimab. Adults with locally advanced or metastatic melanoma, renal cell, hepatocellular, or head and neck squamous cell carcinoma were enrolled in the trial. Before TCR sequencing, CD4+ T cells and CD8+ T cells from peripheral blood were sorted into separate populations. For sequencing of the TCRbeta CDR3 region, genomic DNA was extracted from the sorted cells. The immunoSEQ Assay was used for sequencing of TCRbeta CDR3 regions. TCRdb carries this immuneACCESS record with in-frame sequences only. Its versions omit some clonotypes, under half of them owing to an unresolved V gene in the studies checked, with the rest unexplained. The sample table shows 60,000 to 70,000 clones, and roughly 87% are seen once. 1.3% of the sample is held by the ten biggest clonotypes.

From a lookup of the germline V gene (reference sequence), CDR1 and CDR2 are SSHAT and FNYEAQ. The CDR3 has 15 amino acids, counting the end cysteine and phenylalanine. Of the read, only the CDR3 DNA is kept; its 45 bases are in frame from base 1. Findings and caveats that apply to the study as a whole: On average, CD8+ T cells showed more expanded clones than CD4+ T cells after ivuxolimab. Which antigens the clonally expanded peripheral T cells were specific for was not determined. At doses of 0.1 to 3.0 mg/kg, clonal expansion of both CD4+ and CD8+ T cells in blood was seen between baseline and week 6. In partial responders in the 0.1-3.0 mg/kg groups, normalized peripheral clonal expansion was found to be among the lowest, especially among CD8+ T cells. Low levels of normalized T-cell clonal expansion were also shown by some nonresponding patients.

This sequence originates from an adult with an advanced solid tumor such as melanoma, head and neck, liver or kidney cancer. Here the chain combines TRBV7-7 and TRBJ2-3, with 11 middle bases fitting TRBD1. This specimen was CD4+ or CD8+ T cells sorted from blood, taken in a trial of the OX40 agonist ivuxolimab. The CDR3 has the sequence CASSEGTGGLDTQYF. The nucleotide sequence is given as TGTGCTAGCAGCGAGGGGACAGGGGGTTTAGATACGCAGTATTTT.